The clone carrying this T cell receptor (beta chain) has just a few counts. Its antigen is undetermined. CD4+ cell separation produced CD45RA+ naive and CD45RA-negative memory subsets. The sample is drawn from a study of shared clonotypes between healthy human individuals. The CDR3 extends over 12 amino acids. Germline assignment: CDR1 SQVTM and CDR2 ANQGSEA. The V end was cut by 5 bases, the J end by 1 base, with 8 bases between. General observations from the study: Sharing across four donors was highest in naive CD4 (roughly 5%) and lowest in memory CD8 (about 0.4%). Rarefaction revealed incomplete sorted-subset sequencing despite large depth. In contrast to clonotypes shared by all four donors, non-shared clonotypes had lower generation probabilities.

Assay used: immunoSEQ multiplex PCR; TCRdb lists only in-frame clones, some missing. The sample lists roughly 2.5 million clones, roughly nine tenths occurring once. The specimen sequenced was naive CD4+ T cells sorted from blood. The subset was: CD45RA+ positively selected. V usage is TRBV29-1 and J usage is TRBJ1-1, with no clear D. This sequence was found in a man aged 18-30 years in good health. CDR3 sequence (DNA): TGCAGCGTTTTCGACTGGAACACTGAAGCTTTCTTT. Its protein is CSVFDWNTEAFF.